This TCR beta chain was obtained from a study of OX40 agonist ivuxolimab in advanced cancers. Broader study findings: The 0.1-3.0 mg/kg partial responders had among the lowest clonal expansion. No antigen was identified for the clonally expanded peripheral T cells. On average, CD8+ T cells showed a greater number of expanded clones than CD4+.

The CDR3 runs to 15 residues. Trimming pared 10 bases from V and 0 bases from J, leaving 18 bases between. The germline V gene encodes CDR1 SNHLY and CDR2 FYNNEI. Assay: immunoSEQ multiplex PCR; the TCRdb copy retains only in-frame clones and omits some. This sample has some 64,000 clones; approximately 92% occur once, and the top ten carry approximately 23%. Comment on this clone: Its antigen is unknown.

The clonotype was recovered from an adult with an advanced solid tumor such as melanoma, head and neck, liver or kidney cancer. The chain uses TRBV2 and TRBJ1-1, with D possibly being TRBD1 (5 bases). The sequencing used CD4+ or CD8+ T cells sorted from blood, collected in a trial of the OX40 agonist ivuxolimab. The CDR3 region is CATPGGGGMNTEAFF. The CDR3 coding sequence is TGTGCCACCCCGGGGGGAGGAGGCATGAACACTGAAGCTTTCTTT.